These 18 T cell receptor beta chains came from one sample sequenced in a study of TIL therapy for anti-PD-1-resistant metastatic lung cancer (dated by TCRdb to the early 2020s). TCR beta CDR3 regions were amplified from genomic DNA with the immunoSEQ v3 hsTCRB kit using bias-controlled multiplex PCR. The clones in this table, taken by TCRdb from immuneACCESS, are in-frame only. Not every clone is retained; where verified, under half of the shortfall comes from an unresolved V gene, and the cause of the rest is unknown. The sample includes roughly 9,500 clones, with approximately 80% observed a single time. About 10% of the sample rests with the top ten. Per the publication, the time point label means: pre-treatment sample, taken before nivolumab and TIL therapy. Excised metastases, mostly pleural nodules or supraclavicular lymph nodes, were used as baseline tumor samples and were taken from the same resection from which TIL were grown.

The material was tumor tissue, obtained at baseline. These receptors were taken from a person aged 25 to 79 with non-small cell lung cancer.

The chain is built from TRBV28 and TRBJ2-6; D may correspond to TRBD1 or TRBD2 (5 bases each). V lost 3 bases, J lost 3 bases, and 24 bases lay in between. CDR3 length equals 20 residues. The germline V gene encodes CDR1 MDHEN and CDR2 SYDVKM. The CDR3 loop is CASSFRLVEGPLGGANVLTF. The CDR3 DNA sequence: TGTGCCAGCAGTTTTCGTCTTGTCGAGGGGCCGTTGGGTGGGGCCAACGTCCTGACTTTC. The variable domain in full, completed from reference TRBV28 and TRBJ2-6, reads DVKVTQSSRYLVKRTGEKVFLECVQDMDHENMFWYRQDPGLGLRLIYFSYDVKMKEKGDIPEGYSVSREKKERFSLILESASTNQTSMYLCASSFRLVEGPLGGANVLTFGAGSRLTVL.

Concerning this clone: Other DNA sequences in the sample encode the same CDR3. The chain has TRBV4-2 and TRBJ2-7, with a weak D call TRBD1 (6 bases). Trimming stripped 0 bases from V and 6 bases from J, with 12 bases between. Germline V gene lookup returns CDR1 LGHNA and CDR2 YNFKEQ. This CDR3 has 14 amino acids. CDR3 DNA: TGTGCCAGCAGCCAAGATCTCCAGGGGCGCGAGCAGTACTTC. Translation gives CASSQDLQGREQYF.

The V call is TRBV7-8, the J call TRBJ2-3, with 8 nucleotides matching TRBD2. This CDR3 contains 15 residues. The trim removed 1 base at V and 3 bases at J, leaving 3 bases unmatched. Germline-derived CDR1 and CDR2 are SGHVS and FQNEAQ. In DNA, the CDR3 is TGTGCCAGCAGCTTAGTGATAGCGGGGACAGATACGCAGTATTTT. Amino acids: CASSLVIAGTDTQYF.

The V and J genes are TRBV2 and TRBJ2-3; TRBD2 aligns across 9 bases. Germline loops: CDR1 SNHLY, CDR2 FYNNEI. This CDR3 is 17 amino acids long. Unmatched junction bases numbered 10, after V lost 6 bases and J lost 0 bases. The DNA for the CDR3 is TGTGCCAGCAGGGGGCGAGCGGGAGGCCGTAGCACAGATACGCAGTATTTT. Translating gives CASRGRAGGRSTDTQYF.

The genes are TRBV4-3 and TRBJ1-2, with 9 bases aligning to TRBD1. V shed 0 bases and J 3 bases; nucleotides not matched to a gene: 11. CDR1 is LGHNA, CDR2 YSLEER, per germline. This CDR3 has 18 residues. The CDR3 DNA is TGCGCCAGCAGCCAAGAAGGGGACAGGGCGGATAGGGACTATGGCTACACCTTC. Protein sequence: CASSQEGDRADRDYGYTF.

This clone has a handful of counts. The rearrangement links TRBV10-3 to TRBJ2-7; D call uncertain. The CDR3 has 12 amino acids. Germline assignment: CDR1 ENHRY and CDR2 SYGVKD. The V and J ends lost 0 bases and 5 bases respectively, with 5 bases between them. The CDR3 bases are TGTGCCATCAGTGAGTCGTTGAACGAGCAGTACTTC. Translation: CAISESLNEQYF.

The chain links TRBV9 to TRBJ2-7; TRBD1 matches 12 bases. The CDR3 sequence is 15 residues long. CDR1 SGDLS and CDR2 YYNGEE come from the germline V gene. Unmatched junction bases numbered 5, after V lost 4 bases and J lost 3 bases. This chain's CDR3 is CASSPGTGGVYEQYF. The CDR3 DNA reads TGTGCCAGCAGCCCGGGGACAGGGGGCGTCTACGAGCAGTACTTC.

This sequence joins TRBV5-3 and TRBJ2-3; 11 bases agree with TRBD2. TRBV5-3 is labeled an ORF, and its function is uncertain. After removal of 6 bases from V and 2 bases from J, the junction contained 8 bases not matched to a gene. This CDR3 is 16 amino acids long. In DNA form, the CDR3 reads TGTGCCAGAATCATAGCGGGAGGGCCAAACACAGATACGCAGTATTTT. This sequence encodes CARIIAGGPNTDTQYF.

The rearrangement joins TRBV7-2 to TRBJ1-1; a weak D match, TRBD1 (5 bases). Trimming took 2 bases from V and 8 from J, leaving 9 bases between them. Germline CDR1 reads SGHTA; CDR2 reads FQGNSA. This CDR3 region has 12 residues. CDR3 nucleotides: TGTGCCAGCAGCTTATACGGGACGGAAGCTTTCTTT. It is translated as CASSLYGTEAFF.

J is TRBJ2-7 and V is TRBV6-5; no definite D call. V gave up 3 bases and J gave up 1 base, with 13 bases separating them. CDR1 MNHEY and CDR2 SVGAGI come from the germline V gene. The CDR3 is 15 amino acids. CDR3 amino acids: CASSYVGVLSYEQYF. The CDR3 DNA sequence: TGTGCCAGCAGTTATGTCGGTGTCCTTTCCTACGAGCAGTACTTC.

The chain has TRBV19 and TRBJ2-7; 10 bases agree with TRBD1. This CDR3 contains 13 residues. CDR1 and CDR2 from the germline V gene are LNHDA and SQIVND (reference sequence). After removal of 8 bases from V and 7 bases from J, the junction contained 8 bases not matched to a gene. The CDR3 nucleotides read TGTGCCAGTTCGGGACAGGGGTCCGGAGAGCAGTACTTC. Translated, it gives CASSGQGSGEQYF.

This chain uses TRBV6-4 with TRBJ1-5; D not resolved. Trimming left V 0 bases short and J 3 bases short, with 18 bases between. The CDR3 is made up of 18 amino acids. In germline, CDR1 is MRHNA, CDR2 SNTAGT. DNA of the CDR3: TGTGCCAGCAGTGACTCGAGGGCAGACCGAGCCTACAATCAGCCCCAGCATTTT. The encoded protein is CASSDSRADRAYNQPQHF.

This clone has a single count. V and J are TRBV28 and TRBJ1-4, with unresolved D. CDR1 is MDHEN and CDR2 is SYDVKM in the germline V gene. The CDR3 sequence is 13 residues long. V shed 6 bases and J shed 8 bases, with 13 bases lying between them. The CDR3: CASSAGGGEKLFF. In DNA, the CDR3 is TGTGCCAGCAGCGCAGGAGGAGGCGAAAAACTGTTTTTT.

The sample holds one count of this clone. This chain links TRBV18 with TRBJ2-7, with 8 bases aligning to TRBD1. The ends lost 3 bases at V and 2 bases at J; junction bases unmatched: 3. Germline V lookup: CDR1 KGHSH, CDR2 LQKENI. This CDR3 is built from 14 residues. The CDR3 DNA sequence: TGTGCCAGCTCACCGGGACAGGAAGCCTACGAGCAGTACTTC. Protein sequence: CASSPGQEAYEQYF. Together with reference TRBV18 and TRBJ2-7, the CDR3 gives the full variable domain: NAGVMQNPRHLVRRRGQEARLRCSPMKGHSHVYWYRQLPEEGLKFMVYLQKENIIDESGMPKERFSAEFPKEGPSILRIQQVVRGDSAAYFCASSPGQEAYEQYFGPGTRLTVT.

This clone occurred a few times. The chain has TRBV4-3 and TRBJ2-2; TRBD2 might be the D (5 bases). The CDR3 sequence is 15 residues long. Between the trimmed V and J ends, which lost 0 bases and 5 bases, there was a span of 10 bases. Germline CDR1 LGHNA, CDR2 YSLEER. This CDR3 is CASSQDRELTGELFF. DNA for the CDR3: TGCGCCAGCAGCCAAGATCGGGAACTAACCGGGGAGCTGTTTTTT.

The DNA for the CDR3 is TGTGCCAGCAGCGGGGCTATTGGCTACGAGCAGTACTTC. It translates to CASSGAIGYEQYF. The chain links TRBV9 to TRBJ2-7; D remains ambiguous. The CDR3 consists of 13 residues. Germline V lookup: CDR1 SGDLS, CDR2 YYNGEE. The V and J ends lost 3 bases and 3 bases respectively, with 10 bases between them.

The rearrangement links TRBV7-6 to TRBJ1-6; D is unresolved. This CDR3 contains 15 residues. The germline V and J ends were trimmed by 1 base and 4 bases, with 8 bases remaining between them. CDR1 SGHVS and CDR2 FNYEAQ come from the germline V gene. The CDR3 DNA sequence: TGTGCCAGCAGCTTAGGGGTTGGGTATAATTCACCCCTCCACTTT. Translation gives CASSLGVGYNSPLHF. The full variable domain, in which reference TRBV7-6 and TRBJ1-6 provide the parts outside the CDR3, is GAGVSQSPRYKVTKRGQDVALRCDPISGHVSLYWYRQALGQGPEFLTYFNYEAQQDKSGLPNDRFSAERPEGSISTLTIQRTEQRDSAMYRCASSLGVGYNSPLHFGNGTRLTVT.

J is TRBJ1-2 and V is TRBV11-3; possible D gene TRBD1, 5 bases. CDR3 length: 16 amino acids. The germline V and J ends were trimmed by 4 bases and 1 base, with 16 bases remaining between them. Germline assignment: CDR1 SGHNT and CDR2 YENEEA. The CDR3 nucleotides read TGTGCCAGCAGCTGGCAATATGGGGGACTTAACTATGGCTACACCTTC. Protein: CASSWQYGGLNYGYTF.